This is a list of T cell receptor beta chains from one sample in a study of T cell responses to AZD1222 COVID-19 vaccine. Some clones are missing from TCRdb's copy, which holds only in-frame ones; the method was immunoSEQ multiplex PCR. The repertoire consists of more than 50,000 clones, with about 90% occurring once and the leading ten covering 4.9%. Sequenced here: peripheral blood, sampled on day 0 of AZD1222 vaccination. These receptors all stem from an adult in good health. The CDR3 runs from the conserved cysteine through the conserved F or W. The D gene is left open where the match is weak. The size entry is marked missing in some rows and otherwise reads once, few, many or a size class.

TRBV5-4	NA	NA	TRBJ1-1	CASSLPRENTEAFF	TGTGCCAGCAGCTTGCCACGGGAGAACACTGAAGCTTTCTTT
TRBV6-4	NA	NA	TRBJ2-3	CASSDSTNTDTQYF	TGTGCCAGCAGTGACTCCACTAACACAGATACGCAGTATTTT
TRBV7-2	TRBD1	once	TRBJ1-1	CASKGQGWETEAFF	TGTGCCAGCAAAGGACAGGGATGGGAGACTGAAGCTTTCTTT
TRBV19	NA	NA	TRBJ1-4	CASTTRNTQGREKLFF	TGTGCCAGTACCACTCGTAATACACAGGGAAGAGAAAAACTGTTTTTT
TRBV2	NA	NA	TRBJ1-1	CASSAFGGNTEAFF	TGTGCCAGCAGCGCCTTCGGTGGGAACACTGAAGCTTTCTTT
TRBV27	TRBD1	NA	TRBJ1-1	CASRKGAEGTEAFF	TGTGCCAGCAGGAAGGGGGCGGAGGGTACTGAAGCTTTCTTT
TRBV2	NA	NA	TRBJ1-5	CASRTSSQPQHF	TGTGCCAGCAGAACAAGCAGTCAGCCCCAGCATTTT
TRBV5-4	TRBD2	NA	TRBJ2-5	CASSPRLAGGRETQYF	TGTGCCAGCAGCCCGCGCCTAGCGGGGGGAAGAGAAACCCAGTACTTC
TRBV6-5	NA	NA	TRBJ1-1	CASSRGWTEAFF	TGTGCCAGCAGCAGAGGGTGGACTGAAGCTTTCTTT
TRBV3-1/TRBV3-2	NA	NA	TRBJ1-1	CASSPYSGSEAFF	TGTGCCAGCAGCCCCTATTCGGGGTCTGAAGCTTTCTTT
TRBV7-3	NA	NA	TRBJ2-1	CASSLIGGALRNEQFF	TGTGCCAGCAGCTTAATTGGAGGGGCCCTTAGGAATGAGCAGTTCTTC
TRBV29-1	NA	NA	TRBJ1-2	CSARDLYGYTF	TGCAGCGCCAGGGACCTCTATGGCTACACCTTC
TRBV11-2	NA	NA	TRBJ1-3	CASSNVVSGNTIYF	TGTGCCAGCAGCAACGTGGTGTCCGGAAACACCATATATTTT
TRBV19	TRBD1	NA	TRBJ1-6	CASGTVNSPLHF	TGTGCCAGCGGGACAGTTAATTCACCCCTCCACTTT
TRBV3-1/TRBV3-2	NA	NA	TRBJ2-3	CASSQDRTGDDTQYF	TGTGCCAGCAGCCAAGATAGGACGGGGGACGATACGCAGTATTTT
TRBV5-6	NA	NA	TRBJ2-7	CASSLWRGSSYEQYF	TGTGCCAGCAGCTTGTGGAGGGGGAGCTCCTACGAGCAGTACTTC
TRBV5-1	NA	NA	TRBJ1-3	CASSPGRGGNTIYF	TGCGCCAGCAGCCCGGGTAGGGGCGGAAACACCATATATTTT
TRBV7-2	NA	NA	TRBJ1-1	CASRNQGTSNTEAFF	TGTGCCAGCAGGAATCAGGGGACTTCGAACACTGAAGCTTTCTTT
TRBV2	NA	NA	TRBJ1-1	CASKVGLNTEAFF	TGTGCCAGCAAGGTCGGACTGAACACTGAAGCTTTCTTT
TRBV5-1	TRBD1	NA	TRBJ2-2	CASSLGGTGNTGELFF	TGCGCCAGCAGCTTGGGTGGGACAGGGAACACCGGGGAGCTGTTTTTT
TRBV13	TRBD1	NA	TRBJ2-1	CASSLAGQGFYNEQFF	TGTGCCAGCAGCTTAGCAGGACAGGGGTTTTATAATGAGCAGTTCTTC
TRBV11-3	TRBD2	NA	TRBJ2-5	CASSGSGGAQETQYF	TGTGCCAGCAGCGGTAGCGGGGGGGCACAAGAGACCCAGTACTTC
TRBV12-3/TRBV12-4	TRBD2	NA	TRBJ2-7	CASSISGGEQYF	TGTGCCAGCAGTATCTCGGGGGGCGAGCAGTACTTC
TRBV2	NA	once	TRBJ2-7	CASAEQVWSYEQYF	TGTGCCAGCGCCGAACAGGTTTGGTCCTACGAGCAGTACTTC
TRBV7-9	TRBD1	NA	TRBJ1-4	CASSSGQGQEKLFF	TGTGCCAGCAGCTCGGGACAGGGGCAAGAAAAACTGTTTTTT
TRBV6-5	TRBD1	NA	TRBJ1-2	CARDRDGYTF	TGTGCCAGAGACAGGGACGGCTACACCTTC
TRBV9	NA	NA	TRBJ1-1	CASSSGLANTEAFF	TGTGCCAGCAGCTCGGGCCTCGCGAACACTGAAGCTTTCTTT
TRBV3-1/TRBV3-2	TRBD1	NA	TRBJ1-2	CASSQWGGGAGYGYTF	TGTGCCAGCAGCCAATGGGGAGGGGGCGCGGGCTATGGCTACACCTTC
TRBV9	NA	NA	TRBJ1-6	CASSVGRDNSPLHF	TGTGCCAGCAGCGTAGGTCGGGATAATTCACCCCTCCACTTT
TRBV30	TRBD1	NA	TRBJ1-2	CACQGTVPNYGYTF	TGTGCCTGCCAGGGGACAGTACCAAACTATGGCTACACCTTC
TRBV3-1/TRBV3-2	NA	NA	TRBJ1-2	CASSLGATPGYTF	TGTGCCAGCAGCCTCGGGGCAACCCCTGGCTACACCTTC
TRBV6-6	NA	NA	TRBJ2-1	CASRPLLVSYNEQFF	TGTGCCAGCCGTCCCCTCCTCGTCTCCTACAATGAGCAGTTCTTC
TRBV12-3/TRBV12-4	NA	NA	TRBJ1-6	CASSNTRNSPLHF	TGTGCCAGCAGCAATACCAGGAATTCACCCCTCCACTTT
TRBV10-1	NA	NA	TRBJ2-7	CASSDALGQPHYEQYF	TGCGCCAGCAGTGATGCATTGGGGCAGCCACACTACGAGCAGTACTTC
TRBV9	NA	NA	TRBJ1-2	CASSKRPDKDGYTF	TGTGCCAGCAGCAAGCGTCCTGACAAGGACGGCTACACCTTC
TRBV10-3	NA	NA	TRBJ1-2	CAISESGRNYGYTF	TGTGCCATCAGTGAGTCTGGCAGAAACTATGGCTACACCTTC
TRBV18	NA	NA	TRBJ1-1	CASSPMGTLNTEAFF	TGTGCCAGCTCCCCAATGGGGACACTGAACACTGAAGCTTTCTTT
TRBV20-1	NA	NA	TRBJ2-7	CSASDRPSYEQYF	TGCAGTGCTAGTGATAGGCCTTCCTACGAGCAGTACTTC
TRBV5-1	NA	NA	TRBJ2-3	CASSLAGRVLGTDTQYF	TGCGCCAGCAGCTTGGCCGGCCGGGTCTTAGGCACAGATACGCAGTATTTT
TRBV5-6	TRBD1	NA	TRBJ1-2	CASSQAAGTDSLYGYTF	TGTGCCAGCAGCCAGGCCGCCGGGACAGATTCCCTTTATGGCTACACCTTC
TRBV28	NA	NA	TRBJ1-1	CASRPEQSFTEAFF	TGTGCCAGCAGACCCGAACAGAGTTTCACTGAAGCTTTCTTT
TRBV7-8	NA	once	TRBJ1-6	CASSPEHSPLHF	TGTGCCAGCAGCCCCGAACATTCACCCCTCCACTTT
TRBV4-1	TRBD1	NA	TRBJ1-1	CASSQRDSSEAFF	TGCGCCAGCAGCCAACGGGACAGCTCCGAAGCTTTCTTT
TRBV19	NA	NA	TRBJ1-4	CASSIGLSEKLFF	TGTGCCAGTAGTATCGGACTGAGTGAAAAACTGTTTTTT
TRBV6-5	NA	NA	TRBJ1-2	CASRRDGSYGYTF	TGTGCCAGCAGACGGGACGGCTCCTATGGCTACACCTTC
TRBV12-3/TRBV12-4	NA	NA	TRBJ1-1	CASNRGVGEAFF	TGTGCCAGCAACCGGGGGGTTGGTGAAGCTTTCTTT
TRBV19	TRBD2	NA	TRBJ2-3	CASSTLWRGATDTQYF	TGTGCCAGTAGTACCCTCTGGCGGGGGGCTACAGATACGCAGTATTTT
TRBV7-9	TRBD1	NA	TRBJ1-4	CASSLGQATNEKLFF	TGTGCCAGCAGCTTGGGACAGGCAACTAATGAAAAACTGTTTTTT